A single T cell receptor (beta chain) is shown here with its context. Its target is unknown. Here immunoSEQ multiplex PCR was the method, and the copy in TCRdb shows in-frame clones only, minus some. Of 30,000 to 40,000 clones listed, just under 95% were seen once; the top ten hold 2.5% to 4%. J lost 1 base, V lost 4 bases, and 3 bases had no gene match. CDR1 is PRHDT, CDR2 FYEKMQ, per germline (reference sequence). This CDR3 spans 14 amino acids. This specimen comes from a study of cytomegalovirus exposure and HLA in healthy donors. Across the whole study: A later analysis reported the approximately 120 validation repertoires used the same platform as the approximately 670 first-cohort repertoires. Regarding the study as a whole: Cytomegalovirus-associated TCR beta chains were listed, numbering 164. Many donors carried some public TCRs, although rarity characterized most TCR sequences.

Among the 110 or so subjects of the validation cohort, separate from the approximately 670-subject first cohort, were the donors. The rearrangement uses TRBV13 and TRBJ2-5, with TRBD1 identical over 7 bases. The sample taken for sequencing was PBMCs. The clonotype originates from a man aged 18 to 30 in good health and CMV-seronegative. DNA of the CDR3: TGTGCCAGCAGCTCCCGGACAGGCCAAGAGACCCAGTACTTC. Its protein is CASSSRTGQETQYF.